This TCR beta chain is drawn from a study of blood T cells in healthy people across ages. About the study: There was about one barcoded beta molecule captured by template switching per two T cells. General study findings and limits: Long-lived donors exceeded aged donors in naive CD4+ cells and diversity.

Using a J-beta primer mix together with a sample-barcoded 5' primer, a second PCR was run for roughly 6 to 12 cycles. TCRdb recomputed calls from the 5' RACE reads with MiXCR, one row per CDR3 protein. The data contain roughly 680,000 distinct CDR3 sequences, 20% to 25% of them singletons. This CDR3 contains 14 residues. The junction had 7 bases not matched to a gene; V was cut back by 6 bases and J by 2 bases. Germline V gene sequence: CDR1 MDHEN, CDR2 SYDVKM. In regard to this clonotype: No antigen is known for it.

V gene TRBV28 combines with J gene TRBJ2-7, with TRBD2 matching 7 bases. The clonotype originates from a man in his 70s in good health. What was sequenced was blood. The DNA of the CDR3 is TGTGCCAGCAGCGCCGGGACTACCCCCTACGAGCAGTACTTC. It encodes CASSAGTTPYEQYF.